The 23 T cell receptor beta chains below come from one sample, sequenced in a study of shared clonotypes between healthy human individuals. Repertoires were generated with immunoSEQ multiplex PCR, while TCRdb's copy carries only in-frame clones and drops some. This table holds about 490,000 clones, over 65% found once. Sequencing used PBMCs. The receptor source for this set is a woman between 35 and 50 years old in good health. Some clones in this sample may be carry-over from other donors' samples.

This clone was seen once. This chain links TRBV9 with TRBJ2-1, with D unresolved. Germline CDR1 and CDR2: SGDLS and YYNGEE. Trimming left V 4 bases short and J 8 bases short, with 13 bases between. This CDR3 is 13 amino acids long. The CDR3: CASSTERGDEQFF. The CDR3 nucleotides are TGTGCCAGCAGCACTGAAAGAGGCGATGAGCAGTTCTTC.

This clone was counted once. It is likely a read error: a sequence one base away is far more abundant. The chain has TRBV5-8 and TRBJ1-1; D is ambiguous. V was trimmed by 7 bases and J by 0 bases, leaving 7 bases between them. CDR1 is SGHTS, CDR2 YDEGEE, per germline. The CDR3 spans 12 residues. The CDR3 loop reads CASVTLNTEAFF. CDR3 nucleotides: TGTGCCAGCGTCACCTTGAACACTGAAGCTTTCTTT.

The J gene is TRBJ2-5, the V gene TRBV4-2, with 9 bases lining up with TRBD2. The CDR3 extends over 18 amino acids. After removal of 2 bases from V and 5 bases from J, the junction contained 15 bases not matched to a gene. Germline CDR1 LGHNA, CDR2 YNFKEQ. CDR3 nucleotide sequence: TGTGCCAGCAGCCAACCAGGAGCTAGCGGGACCTCGGGGGAGACCCAGTACTTC. This encodes CASSQPGASGTSGETQYF.

This clone appeared a single time. It may be a read error: a sequence one base away is much more abundant. This chain uses TRBV4-2 with TRBJ2-5, with a weak D call TRBD1 (7 bases). CDR3 length: 15 residues. Germline V gene sequence: CDR1 LGHNA, CDR2 YNFKEQ. V lost 0 bases and J 7 bases, leaving 15 bases between the germline ends. DNA of the CDR3: TGTGCCAGCAGCCAAGATCCCAGGGGGGAAGGGACCCAGTACTTC. Its protein product is CASSQDPRGEGTQYF.

There are many counts of this clone. This chain joins TRBV18 and TRBJ2-7, with 8 nucleotides matching TRBD2. With V trimmed by 3 bases and J by 3 bases, 4 bases remained unmatched. There are 14 residues in the CDR3. The V gene's germline CDR1 is KGHSH and CDR2 LQKENI. The CDR3 DNA sequence: TGTGCCAGCTCACCCACCGGGGGGGGCTACGAGCAGTACTTC. Its protein is CASSPTGGGYEQYF.

The rearrangement uses TRBV5-1 and TRBJ1-1; no clear D. This CDR3 region has 11 residues. The V gene's germline CDR1 is SGHRS and CDR2 YFSETQ. Deletions cut 4 bases from V and 7 bases from J, with 8 bases between. The CDR3 DNA sequence: TGCGCCAGCAGCACCGGGCTTGAAGCTTTCTTT. It translates to CASSTGLEAFF.

Only a few counts were recorded for this clone. This chain links TRBV6-1 with TRBJ2-7, with a weak D call TRBD2 (5 bases). Trimming shortened V by 11 bases and J by 6 bases, and 20 bases separated the two germline ends. The germline gives CDR1 MNHNS, CDR2 SASEGT. This CDR3 spans 13 amino acids. The CDR3, as DNA: TGTGCCGCACGGCTCTCGCAACGGGGCGAGCAGTACTTC. It translates to CAARLSQRGEQYF.

In this sample, this clone turned up a few times. The chain is built from TRBV29-1 and TRBJ2-3; 11 bases agree with TRBD2. Trimming took 6 bases from V and 0 from J; bases not matched to a gene: 8. Looked up from germline, CDR1 is SQVTM and CDR2 is ANQGSEA. The CDR3 is 16 residues long. The CDR3 nucleotides read TGCAGCGTCTGGGGGGGACTAGCGGCCAGCACAGATACGCAGTATTTT. Residues: CSVWGGLAASTDTQYF.

The CDR3 bases are TGTGCCAGTAGTATAATTCGACTAGCGGGAGTCTCCAATGAGCAGTTCTTC. It specifies CASSIIRLAGVSNEQFF. The gene calls are TRBV19 and TRBJ2-1; 12 nucleotides align to TRBD2. From germline, CDR1 is LNHDA and CDR2 SQIVND (reference sequence). The CDR3 length is 17 residues. With 2 bases clipped from V and 6 bases from J, the junction kept 8 bases outside the gene matches.

The chain uses TRBV5-1 and TRBJ2-3; D call uncertain. The ends were cut back, 0 bases at V and 2 bases at J, with 13 bases in the middle. The CDR3 sequence is 16 residues long. CDR1 and CDR2 from the germline V gene are SGHRS and YFSETQ. Here the CDR3 reads CASSLDDSGNTDTQYF. The DNA for the CDR3 is TGCGCCAGCAGCTTGGATGATAGTGGTAACACAGATACGCAGTATTTT.

The chain couples TRBV7-2 to TRBJ1-4; the D gene is possibly TRBD1 (6 bases). Trimming took off 1 base at V and 8 bases at J, with 20 bases between the two ends. CDR1 is SGHTA, CDR2 FQGNSA, per germline. The length of the CDR3 is 17 residues. CDR3 DNA: TGTGCCAGCAGCTTAGGTGGTAGAGGGGGTCCGGGAGAAAAACTGTTTTTT. Protein product: CASSLGGRGGPGEKLFF.

The V and J genes are TRBV5-4 and TRBJ1-1; D uncertain. The CDR3 length is 13 residues. Looked up from germline, CDR1 is SGHNT and CDR2 is YYREEE (reference sequence). V lost 4 bases and J lost 1, with 8 bases in between. The CDR3 coding sequence is TGTGCCAGCAGCACGGAGTGGAACACTGAAGCTTTCTTT. It encodes CASSTEWNTEAFF.

This clone has a count of ten or more. This rearrangement joins TRBV4-3 to TRBJ1-3, with 8 positions matching TRBD1. The germline CDR1 and CDR2 sequences are LGHNA and YSLEER. CDR3 length: 16 amino acids. With V trimmed by 1 base and J by 7 bases, 9 bases remained unmatched. For the CDR3, the DNA is TGCGCCAGCAGCCAAGCACCGACAGGGGTTGATAACACCATATATTTT. Translated, it gives CASSQAPTGVDNTIYF.

This clone was seen a few times. This chain uses TRBV6-1 with TRBJ2-7; D ambiguous. The CDR3 totals 15 residues. The V end lost 1 base, the J end lost 0 bases, and 10 bases lay between the germline ends. Per the germline V gene, CDR1 is MNHNS and CDR2 is SASEGT. CDR3 sequence reads: CASSEGDSSSYEQYF. The CDR3 DNA reads as TGTGCCAGCAGTGAAGGGGATTCCAGCTCCTACGAGCAGTACTTC.

This chain joins TRBV7-3 and TRBJ2-3; 9 nucleotides align to TRBD1. The CDR3 spans 16 residues. The V gene's germline CDR1 is SGHTA and CDR2 FQGTGA. With V trimmed by 5 bases and J by 6 bases, 12 bases remained unmatched. The CDR3 sequence is CASSPRGGQGIDTQYF. Here the CDR3 DNA reads TGTGCCAGCAGCCCTAGGGGAGGACAGGGGATTGATACGCAGTATTTT.

V gene TRBV7-6 combines with J gene TRBJ2-5; D not certain. The CDR3 is made up of 14 amino acids. V shed 3 bases and J shed 7 bases, with 15 bases lying between them. From germline, CDR1 is SGHVS and CDR2 FNYEAQ. CDR3 coding DNA: TGTGCCAGCAGCTTGTCGAGGAGTGGTGGGACCCAGTACTTC. This codes for CASSLSRSGGTQYF.

This rearrangement joins TRBV18 to TRBJ1-2, with D possibly matching TRBD1 (6 bases). This CDR3 has 15 residues. V lost 8 bases and J 4 bases, leaving 20 bases between the germline ends. Germline V gene sequence: CDR1 KGHSH, CDR2 LQKENI. Here the CDR3 reads CASTKEGGQLYGYTF. The CDR3 DNA is TGTGCCAGCACAAAAGAAGGGGGGCAACTCTATGGCTACACCTTC.

This rearrangement joins TRBV5-1 to TRBJ2-1, with 8 bases aligning to TRBD1. Losses at the gene ends were 0 bases for V and 6 bases for J; bases not matched to a gene: 8. Germline V gives CDR1 SGHRS, CDR2 YFSETQ. This CDR3 comprises 16 residues. The CDR3 loop is CASSLATGGLINEQFF. The CDR3 DNA reads TGCGCCAGCAGCTTGGCCACAGGGGGTTTGATCAATGAGCAGTTCTTC.

The sample holds many counts of this clone. The rearrangement uses TRBV29-1 and TRBJ2-7, with D perhaps matching TRBD1 (6 bases). The CDR3 runs 14 residues. The germline V gene has CDR1 SQVTM and CDR2 ANQGSEA. V lost 7 bases, J lost 0 bases, and 16 bases lay in between. The CDR3 DNA reads as TGCAGCGCACGGGACAACCTCCACTCCTACGAGCAGTACTTC. It encodes CSARDNLHSYEQYF.

CDR3: CASSLAAGGFSYEQYF. The CDR3 region has the DNA TGTGCCAGCAGCTTAGCGGCGGGGGGGTTCTCCTACGAGCAGTACTTC. The V and J genes are TRBV7-9 and TRBJ2-7; 9 bases are shared with TRBD2. The CDR3 is 16 residues long. V trimming: 0 bases; J trimming: 0 bases; junction bases outside the gene matches: 3. Germline CDR1 is SEHNR and CDR2 is FQNEAQ (reference sequence).

CDR3 amino acids: CASSFRDSLSRLFF. The CDR3 nucleotides are TGTGCCAGCAGCTTCCGGGACAGCCTTTCTAGACTGTTTTTT. The chain has TRBV7-9 and TRBJ1-4; 7 bases are a match to TRBD1. The CDR3 is made up of 14 amino acids. CDR1 is SEHNR, CDR2 FQNEAQ, per germline (reference sequence). Losses at the gene ends were 3 bases for V and 13 bases for J; bases not matched to a gene: 11.

This sequence joins TRBV6-1 and TRBJ2-3; no definite D call. Trimming removed 8 bases at V and 2 bases at J, with 11 bases between. The CDR3 contains 13 residues. Germline CDR1 and CDR2: MNHNS and SASEGT. CDR3 loop: CASQRLDTDTQYF. The CDR3 DNA is TGTGCCAGCCAGAGACTGGACACAGATACGCAGTATTTT.

This rearrangement joins TRBV7-9 to TRBJ2-2, with 8 bases lining up with TRBD2. The germline V gene encodes CDR1 SEHNR and CDR2 FQNEAQ (reference sequence). CDR3 size: 17 residues. Trimming took 4 bases from V and 0 from J; bases not matched to a gene: 7. CDR3 coding DNA: TGTGCCAGCAGCTCCCCCGCGGGGGGACCGAACACCGGGGAGCTGTTTTTT. Encoded protein: CASSSPAGGPNTGELFF.